The rows below give T cell receptor beta chains drawn from one sample of a study of response to subunit inactivated influenza vaccine. MiXCR was run by TCRdb on the RT-PCR reads, yielding one entry per CDR3 protein. Counted here are approximately 300,000 distinct CDR3 sequences, approximately 23% occurring once; the ten biggest clones make up about a tenth. The sample consisted of PBMCs from blood, taken less than 22 months after vaccination. The receptors come from a man aged 50 to 69 who received an inactivated influenza vaccine. Both conserved end residues are part of each CDR3. Fields, in order: clone size, D gene, V gene, J gene, CDR3 DNA, CDR3 protein. D genes are given only for firm matches. Size tells how often a clone was seen (once, few, many) or the class of an expanded clone, and some rows leave it out.

abundance: few
d_gene: NA
v_gene: TRBV28
j_gene: TRBJ1-5
CDR3nt: TGTGCCAGCAGCGTAAGCCCAGGGGAGGTGGATCAGCCCCAGCATTTT
CDR3aa: CASSVSPGEVDQPQHF

abundance: NA
d_gene: NA
v_gene: TRBV7-6
j_gene: TRBJ1-4
CDR3nt: TGTGCCAGCAGTCTGAGCGGGGGGCCATACGAAAAACTGTTTTTT
CDR3aa: CASSLSGGPYEKLFF

abundance: few
d_gene: TRBD1
v_gene: TRBV24-1
j_gene: TRBJ2-3
CDR3nt: TGTGCCACCAGTGATTTGTTTTCGACAGGGGGTCCAGATACGCAGTATTTT
CDR3aa: CATSDLFSTGGPDTQYF

abundance: NA
d_gene: TRBD1
v_gene: TRBV7-2
j_gene: TRBJ2-1
CDR3nt: TGTGCCAGCAGCTACACCGGGACAGGGGACAATGAGCAGTTCTTC
CDR3aa: CASSYTGTGDNEQFF

abundance: NA
d_gene: TRBD1
v_gene: TRBV5-1
j_gene: TRBJ1-5
CDR3nt: TGCGCCAGCAGCTTGGGAACAGGGGATAGCAATCAGCCCCAGCATTTT
CDR3aa: CASSLGTGDSNQPQHF

abundance: few
d_gene: TRBD1
v_gene: TRBV28
j_gene: TRBJ2-1
CDR3nt: TGTGCCAGCAGTCTCCTAACAGGGGAAAATGAGCAGTTCTTC
CDR3aa: CASSLLTGENEQFF

abundance: NA
d_gene: NA
v_gene: TRBV28
j_gene: TRBJ1-5
CDR3nt: TGTGCCAGCAGCAGTTTAGGGGCAGGGGTTGATCAGCCCCAGCATTTT
CDR3aa: CASSSLGAGVDQPQHF

abundance: few
d_gene: NA
v_gene: TRBV12-3/TRBV12-4
j_gene: TRBJ1-5
CDR3nt: TGTGCCAGCAGTTTTGACCTTAGCAATCAGCCCCAGCATTTT
CDR3aa: CASSFDLSNQPQHF

abundance: few
d_gene: NA
v_gene: TRBV29-1
j_gene: TRBJ1-2
CDR3nt: TGCAGCGTAGGTGGCAGGGAACGAAATGGCTACACCTTC
CDR3aa: CSVGGRERNGYTF

abundance: NA
d_gene: TRBD2
v_gene: TRBV7-2
j_gene: TRBJ2-7
CDR3nt: TGTGCCAGCAGCTTAGTGTTGGCGGGAGGTGCCTCCTACGAGCAGTACTTC
CDR3aa: CASSLVLAGGASYEQYF

abundance: NA
d_gene: NA
v_gene: TRBV28
j_gene: TRBJ1-1
CDR3nt: TGTGCCAGCAGAACCCATAGGGGTATTCGGGACACTGAAGCTTTCTTT
CDR3aa: CASRTHRGIRDTEAFF

abundance: many
d_gene: NA
v_gene: TRBV12-3/TRBV12-4
j_gene: TRBJ1-2
CDR3nt: TGTGCCAGCAGCAACGGACAGTTATATGGCTACACCTTC
CDR3aa: CASSNGQLYGYTF

abundance: NA
d_gene: NA
v_gene: TRBV25-1
j_gene: TRBJ2-1
CDR3nt: TGTGCCAGCAGTGAAGAGAGAGGGAGTGAGCAGTTCTTC
CDR3aa: CASSEERGSEQFF

abundance: NA
d_gene: NA
v_gene: TRBV6-1
j_gene: TRBJ1-1
CDR3nt: TGTGCCAGCAGGACAATTTCGGTGAACACTGAAGCTTTCTTT
CDR3aa: CASRTISVNTEAFF

abundance: many
d_gene: NA
v_gene: TRBV7-2
j_gene: TRBJ1-3
CDR3nt: TGTGCCAGCACCTCCGCTGGGGGATCGGGAAACACCATATATTTT
CDR3aa: CASTSAGGSGNTIYF

abundance: NA
d_gene: NA
v_gene: TRBV6-2/TRBV6-3
j_gene: TRBJ1-1
CDR3nt: TGTGCCAGCAGTTACACCCCAGGAAGGGTTCTTCACACTGAAGCTTTCTTT
CDR3aa: CASSYTPGRVLHTEAFF

abundance: NA
d_gene: TRBD2
v_gene: TRBV9
j_gene: TRBJ2-5
CDR3nt: TGTGCCAGCAGCCCCGGACTAGCAGCCGAGACCCAGTACTTC
CDR3aa: CASSPGLAAETQYF

abundance: few
d_gene: TRBD1
v_gene: TRBV29-1
j_gene: TRBJ1-3
CDR3nt: TGCAGCGTCGAGGAGACAGGGTTCGGAAACACCATATATTTT
CDR3aa: CSVEETGFGNTIYF

abundance: NA
d_gene: TRBD1
v_gene: TRBV12-3/TRBV12-4
j_gene: TRBJ1-2
CDR3nt: TGTGCCAGCAGCCAGGTCGCGGCAGGGGGTAGCTATGGCTACACCTTC
CDR3aa: CASSQVAAGGSYGYTF

abundance: many
d_gene: NA
v_gene: TRBV6-1
j_gene: TRBJ1-1
CDR3nt: TGTGCCAGCAGTGGGGTGTCGCGGCGGATGAACACTGAAGCTTTCTTT
CDR3aa: CASSGVSRRMNTEAFF

abundance: many
d_gene: NA
v_gene: TRBV12-3/TRBV12-4
j_gene: TRBJ1-1
CDR3nt: TGTGCCAGCAGTTTAGCGTCGGACACTGAAGCTTTCTTT
CDR3aa: CASSLASDTEAFF

abundance: NA
d_gene: NA
v_gene: TRBV4-3
j_gene: TRBJ2-7
CDR3nt: TGCGCCAGCAGCCAGCAGGACTATCAGGAGGGTTCCGAGCAGTACTTC
CDR3aa: CASSQQDYQEGSEQYF

abundance: few
d_gene: TRBD2
v_gene: TRBV12-3/TRBV12-4
j_gene: TRBJ2-7
CDR3nt: TGTGCCAGCAGTCCTCATAGTGGGAGGGCAAACGAGCAGTACTTC
CDR3aa: CASSPHSGRANEQYF

abundance: few
d_gene: NA
v_gene: TRBV7-9
j_gene: TRBJ2-2
CDR3nt: TGTGCCAGCAGCCCACCGGGCCAGAACACCGGGGAGCTGTTTTTT
CDR3aa: CASSPPGQNTGELFF

abundance: NA
d_gene: TRBD2
v_gene: TRBV6-2/TRBV6-3
j_gene: TRBJ2-4
CDR3nt: TGTGCCAGCAGTTCGGAGCTAGCGGCAGCCAAAAACATTCAGTACTTC
CDR3aa: CASSSELAAAKNIQYF

abundance: many
d_gene: NA
v_gene: TRBV28
j_gene: TRBJ1-1
CDR3nt: TGTGCCAGCAGTTTGCCGTTGGCGAACACTGAAGCTTTCTTT
CDR3aa: CASSLPLANTEAFF

abundance: NA
d_gene: NA
v_gene: TRBV12-3/TRBV12-4
j_gene: TRBJ2-7
CDR3nt: TGTGCCAGCAGTTCAGTAGGAACCTACGAGCAGTACTTC
CDR3aa: CASSSVGTYEQYF

abundance: NA
d_gene: NA
v_gene: TRBV2
j_gene: TRBJ1-1
CDR3nt: TGTGCCAGCAGTGAAGAGGCAGGGTGGAGCACTGAAGCTTTCTTT
CDR3aa: CASSEEAGWSTEAFF

abundance: few
d_gene: TRBD1
v_gene: TRBV7-2
j_gene: TRBJ2-7
CDR3nt: TGTGCCAGCAGCCGTCGGACAGGGCGAAACGAGCAGTACTTC
CDR3aa: CASSRRTGRNEQYF

abundance: NA
d_gene: NA
v_gene: TRBV7-8
j_gene: TRBJ2-5
CDR3nt: TGTGCCAGCAGCACCCGTCCCGGGCTAGCTGGGACCCAGTACTTC
CDR3aa: CASSTRPGLAGTQYF

abundance: few
d_gene: NA
v_gene: TRBV7-9
j_gene: TRBJ1-1
CDR3nt: TGTGCCAGCAGCTTACGGGAGAGCACTGAAGCTTTCTTT
CDR3aa: CASSLRESTEAFF

abundance: few
d_gene: NA
v_gene: TRBV14
j_gene: TRBJ1-3
CDR3nt: TGTGCCAGCAGCCAAGATTGGGTTGGCAGAAACACCATATATTTT
CDR3aa: CASSQDWVGRNTIYF

abundance: few
d_gene: NA
v_gene: TRBV12-3/TRBV12-4
j_gene: TRBJ1-1
CDR3nt: TGTGCCAGCAGTTTAGCGGTTCGGAACACTGAAGCTTTCTTT
CDR3aa: CASSLAVRNTEAFF

abundance: few
d_gene: NA
v_gene: TRBV20-1
j_gene: TRBJ1-1
CDR3nt: TGCAGTGCTAGTGTTGGGGGGCGGTTCACTGAAGCTTTCTTT
CDR3aa: CSASVGGRFTEAFF

abundance: few
d_gene: NA
v_gene: TRBV6-5
j_gene: TRBJ1-6
CDR3nt: TGTGCCAGCAGTTACTCGGGGGGCGGATGGAATTCACCCCTCCACTTT
CDR3aa: CASSYSGGGWNSPLHF

abundance: few
d_gene: NA
v_gene: TRBV19
j_gene: TRBJ1-2
CDR3nt: TGTGCCAGTACCCCGGGACGAAGTAACTATGGCTACACCTTC
CDR3aa: CASTPGRSNYGYTF

abundance: NA
d_gene: NA
v_gene: TRBV12-3/TRBV12-4
j_gene: TRBJ1-1
CDR3nt: TGTGCCAGCAGTTTAGGCGTAAATGAAGCTTTCTTT
CDR3aa: CASSLGVNEAFF

abundance: few
d_gene: NA
v_gene: TRBV6-5
j_gene: TRBJ1-1
CDR3nt: TGTGCCAGCAGTTACTCCGAGAACACTGAAGCTTTCTTT
CDR3aa: CASSYSENTEAFF

abundance: NA
d_gene: NA
v_gene: TRBV20-1
j_gene: TRBJ1-1
CDR3nt: TGCAGTGCTAGTGGTGGTTTCTTT
CDR3aa: CSASGGFF

abundance: NA
d_gene: TRBD1
v_gene: TRBV7-2
j_gene: TRBJ1-2
CDR3nt: TGTGCCAGCAGCCCGGGGACAGTTGGCTACACCTTC
CDR3aa: CASSPGTVGYTF

abundance: NA
d_gene: NA
v_gene: TRBV11-2
j_gene: TRBJ1-4
CDR3nt: TGTGCCAGCAGCTTACCCGGGCATGAAAAACTGTTTTTT
CDR3aa: CASSLPGHEKLFF

abundance: NA
d_gene: NA
v_gene: TRBV4-2
j_gene: TRBJ2-3
CDR3nt: TGTGCCAGCAGCCAAGCGGGGCAGGGAACAGATACGCAGTATTTT
CDR3aa: CASSQAGQGTDTQYF

abundance: NA
d_gene: NA
v_gene: TRBV3-1
j_gene: TRBJ2-7
CDR3nt: TGTGCCAGCAGCCAAGGGTCGAGCCACGAGCAGTACTTC
CDR3aa: CASSQGSSHEQYF

abundance: NA
d_gene: TRBD2
v_gene: TRBV28
j_gene: TRBJ2-5
CDR3nt: TGTGCCAGCAAAGGACTAGCGGGGGGGTCCGAGACCCAGTACTTC
CDR3aa: CASKGLAGGSETQYF

abundance: few
d_gene: TRBD1
v_gene: TRBV20-1
j_gene: TRBJ1-4
CDR3nt: TGCAGTGCTATCAGGGGGTTTGAAGAAAAACTGTTTTTT
CDR3aa: CSAIRGFEEKLFF

abundance: few
d_gene: NA
v_gene: TRBV6-1
j_gene: TRBJ1-5
CDR3nt: TGTGCCAGCACCCAAAGGAGAGGGGATCAGCCCCAGCATTTT
CDR3aa: CASTQRRGDQPQHF

abundance: NA
d_gene: TRBD2
v_gene: TRBV3-1
j_gene: TRBJ2-7
CDR3nt: TGTGCCAGCAGCCTACTCCTAGCGGGAGTGTACGAGCAGTACTTC
CDR3aa: CASSLLLAGVYEQYF

abundance: many
d_gene: TRBD1
v_gene: TRBV7-8
j_gene: TRBJ1-4
CDR3nt: TGTGCCAGCAGCAAAGGGACAGGGGTTAATGAAAAACTGTTTTTT
CDR3aa: CASSKGTGVNEKLFF

abundance: few
d_gene: NA
v_gene: TRBV15
j_gene: TRBJ1-4
CDR3nt: TGTGCCACCAGCAGAGCAGACCGGGGTTGGGCCCTCAATGAAAAACTGTTTTTT
CDR3aa: CATSRADRGWALNEKLFF

abundance: NA
d_gene: NA
v_gene: TRBV11-2
j_gene: TRBJ2-7
CDR3nt: TGTGCCAGCAGCTTAGATCGGGACCCCTCCTACGAGCAGTACTTC
CDR3aa: CASSLDRDPSYEQYF